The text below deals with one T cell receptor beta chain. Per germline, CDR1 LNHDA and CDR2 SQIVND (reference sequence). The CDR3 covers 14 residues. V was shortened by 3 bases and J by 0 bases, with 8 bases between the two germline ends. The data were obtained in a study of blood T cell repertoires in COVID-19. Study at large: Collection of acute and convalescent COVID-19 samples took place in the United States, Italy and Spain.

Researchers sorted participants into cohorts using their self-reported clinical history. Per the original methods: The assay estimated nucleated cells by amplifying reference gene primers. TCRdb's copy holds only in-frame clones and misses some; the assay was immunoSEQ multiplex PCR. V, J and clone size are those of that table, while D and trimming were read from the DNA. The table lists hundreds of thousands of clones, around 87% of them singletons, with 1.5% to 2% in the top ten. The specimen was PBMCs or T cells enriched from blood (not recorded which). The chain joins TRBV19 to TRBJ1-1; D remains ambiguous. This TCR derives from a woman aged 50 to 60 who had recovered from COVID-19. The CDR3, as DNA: TGTGCCAGTAGTATGGCAGCGATGAACACTGAAGCTTTCTTT. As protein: CASSMAAMNTEAFF.